The 28 T cell receptor beta chains presented below share a single source sample, sequenced in a study of cytomegalovirus exposure and HLA in healthy donors. Both 60 Vbeta primers and 13 Jbeta primers went into the PCR. Here immunoSEQ multiplex PCR was the method, and the copy in TCRdb shows in-frame clones only, minus some. The table has fewer than 120,000 clones, approximately 82% seen once. Sequencing input: PBMCs. All receptors come from a man aged 25 to 40 in good health and CMV-seropositive.

The gene calls are TRBV28 and TRBJ1-4, with D perhaps TRBD1 (5 bases). This CDR3 comprises 16 residues. V lost 4 bases to trimming and J lost 0 bases, with 12 bases between them. CDR1 is MDHEN, CDR2 SYDVKM, per germline. Written as DNA, the CDR3 is TGTGCCAGCAGTTCGACAGCTGGCGCAACTAATGAAAAACTGTTTTTT. As protein: CASSSTAGATNEKLFF.

The chain combines TRBV28 with TRBJ2-3, with D perhaps matching TRBD2 (5 bases). The CDR3 has 15 amino acids. The ends were cut back, 4 bases at V and 2 bases at J, with 13 bases in the middle. In germline, CDR1 is MDHEN, CDR2 SYDVKM. Here the CDR3 reads CASSWGVRYTDTQYF. CDR3 in DNA: TGTGCCAGCAGTTGGGGAGTCCGATACACAGATACGCAGTATTTT.

The sample holds one count of this clone. The rearrangement uses TRBV29-1 and TRBJ2-7; the match to TRBD1 covers 11 bases. CDR3 length: 13 amino acids. After removal of 6 bases from V and 3 bases from J, the junction contained 4 bases not matched to a gene. The germline V gene encodes CDR1 SQVTM and CDR2 ANQGSEA. In DNA form, the CDR3 reads TGCAGCGTATGGACAGGGGGCGGCTACGAGCAGTACTTC. Translating it yields CSVWTGGGYEQYF.

This clone was recorded once. This chain links TRBV9 with TRBJ2-7; D perhaps matches TRBD2 (5 bases). Per germline, CDR1 SGDLS and CDR2 YYNGEE. The CDR3 runs to 14 residues. Trimming stripped 0 bases from V and 7 bases from J, with 14 bases between. The CDR3 coding sequence is TGTGCCAGCAGCGTAGAATCCCGGGATGGTGAGCAGTACTTC. This sequence encodes CASSVESRDGEQYF.

This clone was picked up one time. The chain is built from TRBV5-6 and TRBJ2-5, with 10 bases lining up with TRBD2. The CDR3 length is 17 residues. From germline, CDR1 is SGHDT and CDR2 YYEEEE. With V trimmed by 4 bases and J by 5 bases, 14 bases remained unmatched. CDR3 sequence (DNA): TGTGCCAGCAGCAACGCGGGGACTAGCGATTTCTGGGAGACCCAGTACTTC. This gives the protein CASSNAGTSDFWETQYF. Looking up the rest from reference TRBV5-6 and TRBJ2-5 gives the full variable domain: DAGVTQSPTHLIKTRGQQVTLRCSPKSGHDTVSWYQQALGQGPQFIFQYYEEEERQRGNFPDRFSGHQFPNYSSELNVNALLLGDSALYLCASSNAGTSDFWETQYFGPGTRLLVL.

CDR3 coding DNA: TGTGCCAGCAGCTTAACCGGGACAGGGACTGAAAAACTGTTTTTT. Translating gives CASSLTGTGTEKLFF. The chain is built from TRBV7-7 and TRBJ1-4; 9 bases fit TRBD1. The germline CDR1 and CDR2 sequences are SSHAT and FNYEAQ (reference sequence). V was pared by 2 bases and J by 7 bases, with 5 bases of the junction left unmatched. The CDR3 is 15 residues long. The variable domain in full, completed from reference TRBV7-7 and TRBJ1-4, reads GAGVSQSPRYKVTKRGQDVTLRCDPISSHATLYWYQQALGQGPEFLTYFNYEAQPDKSGLPSDRFSAERPEGSISTLTIQRTEQRDSAMYRCASSLTGTGTEKLFFGSGTQLSVL.

The J gene is TRBJ2-3, the V gene TRBV6-5, with D perhaps matching TRBD1 (5 bases). V was shortened by 2 bases and J by 4 bases, with 16 bases between the two germline ends. The germline gives CDR1 MNHEY, CDR2 SVGAGI. The CDR3 is 16 amino acids. This CDR3 reads CASSYRSGRVADTQYF. As DNA, the CDR3 is TGTGCCAGCAGTTACCGTTCGGGCAGGGTGGCAGATACGCAGTATTTT.

The chain has TRBV9 and TRBJ1-1; 9 positions match TRBD1. The CDR3 consists of 17 residues. The germline gives CDR1 SGDLS, CDR2 YYNGEE. V gave up 0 bases and J gave up 0 bases; unmatched junction bases: 6. CDR3 in amino acids: CASSVDGTGIMNTEAFF. The CDR3, as DNA: TGTGCCAGCAGCGTAGACGGGACAGGGATTATGAACACTGAAGCTTTCTTT.

This clone was recorded at least ten times. This CDR3 is CASSLAGTGNTEAFF. As DNA, the CDR3 is TGTGCCAGCAGCTTAGCCGGGACAGGGAACACTGAAGCTTTCTTT. The chain links TRBV4-2 to TRBJ1-1; 8 nucleotides line up with TRBD1. Germline V gene lookup returns CDR1 LGHNA and CDR2 YNFKEQ. The CDR3 contains 15 residues. After removal of 5 bases from V and 1 base from J, the junction contained 6 bases not matched to a gene.

The chain carries TRBV7-3 and TRBJ2-2, with 9 bases fitting TRBD1. J was trimmed by 5 bases and V by 7 bases; bases with no gene match: 8. CDR3 length equals 15 residues. Germline-derived CDR1 and CDR2 are SGHTA and FQGTGA. CDR3 loop: CASTTTGGQTGELFF. DNA of the CDR3: TGTGCCAGCACCACGACAGGGGGACAAACCGGGGAGCTGTTTTTT.

In regard to this clone: At the DNA level, this CDR3 is encoded by other sequences in the same sample as well. The J gene is TRBJ1-1, the V gene TRBV19, with 9 bases aligning to TRBD1. The length of the CDR3 is 14 residues. Trimming cost V 5 bases and J 1 base; bases outside gene matches: 2. Looked up from germline, CDR1 is LNHDA and CDR2 is SQIVND (reference sequence). As DNA, the CDR3 is TGTGCCAGTAGTCTGGACAGGGGGAACACTGAAGCTTTCTTT. Translation gives CASSLDRGNTEAFF.

The rearrangement joins TRBV7-2 to TRBJ2-5; D is perhaps TRBD2 (6 bases). The CDR3 runs to 14 residues. Deletions cut 5 bases from V and 3 bases from J, with 13 bases between. CDR1 and CDR2 from the germline V gene are SGHTA and FQGNSA. The CDR3 is CASSPAGLKETQYF. In nucleotides, the CDR3 is TGTGCCAGCAGCCCGGCGGGGTTGAAAGAGACCCAGTACTTC.

J is TRBJ2-3 and V is TRBV28, with TRBD1 as a possible D gene (7 bases). The CDR3 contains 15 residues. Trimming cost V 8 bases and J 0 bases, with 15 bases left between them. Germline CDR1 and CDR2: MDHEN and SYDVKM. The CDR3 nucleotides are TGTGCCAGCTATCCAGGGGGGCCCAGCACAGATACGCAGTATTTT. As protein: CASYPGGPSTDTQYF.

This clone was recorded a few times. This chain links TRBV28 with TRBJ1-1; D is unclear. From germline, CDR1 is MDHEN and CDR2 SYDVKM. The CDR3 extends over 13 amino acids. The V end was cut by 3 bases, the J end by 11 bases, with 16 bases between. CDR3 DNA sequence: TGTGCCAGCAGTTTTCGGGATGGGCCTCGGGCTTTCTTT. Translating it yields CASSFRDGPRAFF.

The rearrangement links TRBV30 to TRBJ2-5; 13 bases align to TRBD2. The CDR3 consists of 13 residues. V lost 8 bases, J lost 5 bases, and 5 bases stayed unmatched. Germline V gene sequence: CDR1 GTSNPN, CDR2 SVGIG (reference sequence). Here the CDR3 reads CALGLAGKETQYF. The CDR3 DNA reads TGTGCCCTGGGACTAGCGGGGAAGGAGACCCAGTACTTC.

The chain recombines TRBV27 with TRBJ2-7, with D unresolved. Trimming took off 5 bases at V and 3 bases at J, with 11 bases between the two ends. Germline CDR1 reads MNHEY; CDR2 reads SMNVEV (reference sequence). The CDR3 is made up of 13 amino acids. The CDR3 nucleotides read TGTGCCAGCAGTCCCAGCGATGGCTACGAGCAGTACTTC. Translation: CASSPSDGYEQYF.

The rearrangement links TRBV10-3 to TRBJ2-5; 11 bases line up with TRBD2. The CDR3 consists of 16 residues. Germline CDR1 is ENHRY and CDR2 is SYGVKD. The V and J ends lost 2 bases and 9 bases, in that order; junction bases with no gene match: 11. CDR3 protein: CAISELPGLAARSQYF. Here the CDR3 DNA reads TGTGCCATCAGTGAGCTCCCGGGACTAGCGGCCAGGTCCCAGTACTTC.

The V and J genes are TRBV5-5 and TRBJ1-6, with TRBD1 matching over 12 bases. Trimming removed 5 bases from V and 9 bases from J; junction bases left unmatched: 18. Germline V gene data show CDR1 as SGHKS and CDR2 as YYEKEE (reference sequence). There are 19 residues in the CDR3. CDR3 residues: CASSQIPTGTGGAGSPLHF. CDR3 in DNA: TGTGCCAGCAGTCAAATCCCAACCGGGACAGGGGGCGCGGGTTCACCCCTCCACTTT.

The rearrangement links TRBV7-3 to TRBJ1-6; the match to TRBD1 covers 8 bases. CDR1 SGHTA and CDR2 FQGTGA come from the germline V gene. The CDR3 covers 15 residues. After removal of 5 bases from V and 10 bases from J, the junction contained 10 bases not matched to a gene. In DNA, the CDR3 is TGTGCCAGCAGCCCAACCGGGACAGGTGGATCACCCCTCCACTTT. This sequence encodes CASSPTGTGGSPLHF.

V usage is TRBV5-4 and J usage is TRBJ2-7, with a weak D call TRBD1 (6 bases). The CDR3 spans 14 residues. V lost 4 bases, J lost 1 base, and 12 bases lay in between. CDR1 is SGHNT, CDR2 YYREEE, per germline (reference sequence). This CDR3 reads CASSPGDTSYEQYF. Written as DNA, the CDR3 is TGTGCCAGCAGCCCAGGGGACACATCCTACGAGCAGTACTTC. The whole variable domain, remainder taken from reference TRBV5-4 and TRBJ2-7, is ETGVTQSPTHLIKTRGQQVTLRCSSQSGHNTVSWYQQALGQGPQFIFQYYREEENGRGNFPPRFSGLQFPNYSSELNVNALELDDSALYLCASSPGDTSYEQYFGPGTRLTVT.

The chain joins TRBV6-5 to TRBJ1-2, with 8 bases aligning to TRBD1. Per germline, CDR1 MNHEY and CDR2 SVGAGI. CDR3 size: 11 residues. J was trimmed by 8 bases and V by 8 bases; bases with no gene match: 4. In nucleotides, the CDR3 is TGTGCCAGCGGACAGGGACGAGGCTACACCTTC. Amino acid sequence: CASGQGRGYTF.

This chain connects TRBV4-3 to TRBJ2-5; possible D gene TRBD2, 6 bases. Germline V gives CDR1 LGHNA, CDR2 YSLEER. V lost 1 base and J lost 4, with 16 bases in between. The CDR3 is 16 residues long. The CDR3 DNA reads TGCGCCAGCAGCCAAGTCCCCTCCGTGGGGGGAGAGACCCAGTACTTC. Its translation: CASSQVPSVGGETQYF.

The chain couples TRBV7-8 to TRBJ2-3; 16 positions agree with TRBD2. CDR1 is SGHVS and CDR2 is FQNEAQ in the germline V gene. J gave up 8 bases and V 8 bases, and 10 bases lay outside the gene matches. CDR3 length: 16 residues. CDR3 region: CASWTGTSGGALTQYF. DNA for the CDR3: TGTGCCAGCTGGACCGGGACTAGCGGGGGGGCCCTTACGCAGTATTTT. The full variable domain, completed using reference TRBV7-8 and TRBJ2-3, is GAGVSQSPRYKVAKRGQDVALRCDPISGHVSLFWYQQALGQGPEFLTYFQNEAQLDKSGLPSDRFFAERPEGSVSTLKIQRTQQEDSAVYLCASWTGTSGGALTQYFGPGTRLTVL.

The J gene is TRBJ2-1, the V gene TRBV15; 9 bases are shared with TRBD2. The CDR3 loop spans 15 amino acids. V lost 5 bases and J lost 4; bases outside the gene matches: 6. Germline V gene sequence: CDR1 LNHNV, CDR2 YYDKDF (reference sequence). CDR3 protein: CATSWTSDLYNEQFF. The CDR3 coding sequence is TGTGCCACCAGCTGGACTAGCGACTTATACAATGAGCAGTTCTTC.

The chain joins TRBV6-5 to TRBJ2-3; TRBD2 matches 7 bases. CDR1 and CDR2 from the germline V gene are MNHEY and SVGAGI. The CDR3 length is 16 residues. V lost 4 bases, J lost 0 bases, and 7 bases stayed unmatched. CDR3 sequence reads: CASSSWSGESTDTQYF. The CDR3 DNA reads as TGTGCCAGCAGTTCCTGGAGCGGGGAGAGCACAGATACGCAGTATTTT.

A few counts support this clone. The chain combines TRBV28 with TRBJ2-4; 8 nucleotides agree with TRBD1. Germline CDR1 MDHEN, CDR2 SYDVKM. The CDR3 is 17 residues long. V was pared by 5 bases and J by 0 bases, with 9 bases of the junction left unmatched. In DNA, the CDR3 is TGTGCCAGCAGTCCATCACGACAGGGGCTAGCCAAAAACATTCAGTACTTC. Translation: CASSPSRQGLAKNIQYF.

The V call is TRBV18, the J call TRBJ2-7; 10 bases agree with TRBD2. Germline-derived CDR1 and CDR2 are KGHSH and LQKENI. The CDR3 runs to 18 residues. V shed 2 bases, J shed 2 bases, and the junction held 12 bases outside the gene matches. The CDR3 bases are TGTGCCAGCTCACCAAGCGCCTCAGCGGGGGGGCGGGCCTACGAGCAGTACTTC. It encodes CASSPSASAGGRAYEQYF.

This rearrangement joins TRBV30 to TRBJ1-2; D remains unclear. Germline V gene data show CDR1 as GTSNPN and CDR2 as SVGIG (reference sequence). V was trimmed by 3 bases and J by 5 bases, leaving 10 bases between them. CDR3 length: 12 amino acids. CDR3 sequence reads: CAWSGNGYGYTF. CDR3 bases: TGTGCCTGGAGCGGGAACGGGTATGGCTACACCTTC.